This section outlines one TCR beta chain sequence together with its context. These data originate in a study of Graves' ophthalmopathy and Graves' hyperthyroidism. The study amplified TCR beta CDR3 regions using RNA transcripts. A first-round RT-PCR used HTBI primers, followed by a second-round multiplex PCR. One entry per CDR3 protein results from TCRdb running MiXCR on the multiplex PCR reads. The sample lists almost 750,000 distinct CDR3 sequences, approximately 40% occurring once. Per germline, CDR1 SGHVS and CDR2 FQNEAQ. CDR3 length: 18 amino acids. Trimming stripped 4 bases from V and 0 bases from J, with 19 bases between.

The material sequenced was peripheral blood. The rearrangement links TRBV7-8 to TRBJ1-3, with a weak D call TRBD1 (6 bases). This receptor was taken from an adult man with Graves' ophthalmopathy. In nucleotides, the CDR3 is TGTGCCAGCAGCTCTCCTAGCAGGGGCACCTACTCTGGAAACACCATATATTTT. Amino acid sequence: CASSSPSRGTYSGNTIYF.